This T cell receptor beta chain was recorded in a study of blood T cell repertoires in COVID-19. Here immunoSEQ multiplex PCR was the method, and the copy in TCRdb shows in-frame clones only, minus some. The sample includes about 150,000 clones, around 90% of them seen just once. The germline gives CDR1 LNHDA, CDR2 SQIVND (reference sequence). The CDR3 is made up of 15 amino acids. V lost 5 bases, J lost 5 bases, and 7 bases stayed unmatched. This chain connects TRBV19 to TRBJ1-5, with TRBD1 identical over 9 bases. This clonotype was obtained from a man between 18 and 35 years old with COVID-19, enrolled during active disease. The sequencing input was peripheral blood. The CDR3 nucleotides are TGTGCCAGTAGTGCCTTGGACAGGGGCCATCAGCCCCAGCATTTT. Protein: CASSALDRGHQPQHF.